The TCR beta chain under discussion was sequenced for a study of PD-1 blockade in classical Hodgkin lymphoma. General study results and limits: A significant rise in TCR diversity by C4D1 was seen for CD4+ but not CD8+ cells. At baseline, newly diagnosed patients reportedly showed less TCR diversity than healthy donors.

This clone is categorized as medium-sized (0.01 to 0.1%). The target antigen is unknown. Some clones are missing from TCRdb's copy, which holds only in-frame ones; the method was immunoSEQ multiplex PCR. The data hold 40,000 to 50,000 clones, with 76% observed a single time. Trimming stripped 6 bases from V and 2 bases from J, with 14 bases between. The CDR3 totals 13 residues. CDR1 SQVTM and CDR2 ANQGSEA come from the germline V gene. Every single patient, without exception, relapsed after autologous stem cell transplantation, and brentuximab vedotin exposure varied. Classifying best responses yielded complete response, partial response or progressive disease.

Source: peripheral blood mononuclear cells (PBMCs), taken at baseline. This rearrangement joins TRBV29-1 to TRBJ2-7; D gene uncertain. This TCR derives from a human donor with classical Hodgkin lymphoma. The CDR3 reads CSVVLSPPYEQYF. DNA for the CDR3: TGCAGCGTAGTCCTCTCGCCACCCTACGAGCAGTACTTC.